The clone carrying this TCR beta chain was counted a few times. Its target is not known. The data stem from a study of response to subunit inactivated influenza vaccine. General observations from the study: That few new T cells are recruited by each seasonal influenza vaccination was the authors' suggestion.

The CDR3 is 14 residues long. Deletions cut 5 bases from V and 3 bases from J, with 10 bases between. Germline-derived CDR1 and CDR2 are MGHDK and SYGVNS. TCRdb re-called the RT-PCR reads with MiXCR, one entry per CDR3 protein. Among some 500,000 distinct CDR3 sequences listed, 16% were seen once. The chain employs TRBV25-1 and TRBJ2-2; D not certain. This clonotype was sampled from a man in his fifties or sixties who received an inactivated influenza vaccine. The sample was CD4+ T cells sorted from PBMCs, taken less than 30 months after vaccination. CDR3 residues: CASSRIGDTGELFF. CDR3 DNA: TGTGCCAGCAGTCGAATTGGGGACACCGGGGAGCTGTTTTTT. The whole variable domain, remainder taken from reference TRBV25-1 and TRBJ2-2, is EADIYQTPRYLVIGTGKKITLECSQTMGHDKMYWYQQDPGMELHLIHYSYGVNSTEKGDLSSESTVSRIRTEHFPLTLESARPSHTSQYLCASSRIGDTGELFFGEGSRLTVL.